Listed below are T cell receptor beta chains from one sample, sequenced in a study of cytomegalovirus exposure and HLA in healthy donors. Sequencing used immunoSEQ multiplex PCR; TCRdb keeps in-frame clones, though not all of them. The sample records 100,000 to 130,000 clones, 73% being singletons. The sample taken for sequencing was PBMCs. All receptors come from a young man in good health and CMV-seronegative. Both conserved end residues are part of each CDR3. A D gene is named only where the DNA matches it firmly. Rows give clone size only sometimes, using once, few, many, or a class for an expanded clone.

j_call: TRBJ2-2
d_call: NA
v_call: TRBV19
clone_size: NA
cdr3_nt: TGTGCCAGTAGTACTCAGGGGACCGGGGAGCTGTTTTTT
cdr3_aa: CASSTQGTGELFF

j_call: TRBJ2-7
d_call: TRBD2
v_call: TRBV29-1
clone_size: NA
cdr3_nt: TGCAGCGTAGTGACGCGGGAGGAAGCCGAGCAGTACTTC
cdr3_aa: CSVVTREEAEQYF

j_call: TRBJ1-1
d_call: NA
v_call: TRBV29-1
clone_size: NA
cdr3_nt: TGCAGCGTTGAAGTCCAGGAGGGCACTGAAGCTTTCTTT
cdr3_aa: CSVEVQEGTEAFF

j_call: TRBJ1-1
d_call: NA
v_call: TRBV19
clone_size: NA
cdr3_nt: TGTGCCAGTATCGGCAGGGAAAAAACTGAAGCTTTCTTT
cdr3_aa: CASIGREKTEAFF

j_call: TRBJ2-2
d_call: TRBD1
v_call: TRBV19
clone_size: once
cdr3_nt: TGTGCCAGTAGTATGACAGGGGGTCCCAGCGGGGAGCTGTTTTTT
cdr3_aa: CASSMTGGPSGELFF

j_call: TRBJ1-4
d_call: NA
v_call: TRBV6-4
clone_size: NA
cdr3_nt: TGTGCCAGCAGTGAACAGGGCAGCTCATATGCAACTAATGAAAAACTGTTTTTT
cdr3_aa: CASSEQGSSYATNEKLFF

j_call: TRBJ2-1
d_call: TRBD1
v_call: TRBV7-9
clone_size: few
cdr3_nt: TGTGCCAGCAGCTTGATTACAGGGGGCAACGACAATGAGCAGTTCTTC
cdr3_aa: CASSLITGGNDNEQFF

j_call: TRBJ2-7
d_call: NA
v_call: TRBV19
clone_size: NA
cdr3_nt: TGTGCCAGTAGTATAATACAGGGCTCCACCTACGAGCAGTACTTC
cdr3_aa: CASSIIQGSTYEQYF

j_call: TRBJ2-5
d_call: TRBD1
v_call: TRBV10-3
clone_size: NA
cdr3_nt: TGTGCCATCAGTACAGGGGAAGAGACCCAGTACTTC
cdr3_aa: CAISTGEETQYF

j_call: TRBJ1-2
d_call: NA
v_call: TRBV6-1
clone_size: few
cdr3_nt: TGTGCCAGCAGTGAAGCCGGGGACTATGGCTACACCTTC
cdr3_aa: CASSEAGDYGYTF

j_call: TRBJ2-5
d_call: TRBD2
v_call: TRBV7-2
clone_size: NA
cdr3_nt: TGTGCCAGCAGCACCCGACTAGCGGGGAAAGAGACCCAGTACTTC
cdr3_aa: CASSTRLAGKETQYF

j_call: TRBJ2-7
d_call: NA
v_call: TRBV4-1
clone_size: few
cdr3_nt: TGCGCCAGCAGCCAAGTCGGCCAGGGGATGTTCTACGAGCAGTACTTC
cdr3_aa: CASSQVGQGMFYEQYF

j_call: TRBJ2-7
d_call: TRBD2
v_call: TRBV7-9
clone_size: NA
cdr3_nt: TGTGCCAGCAGCTTCTTCCGGGAGGGAGACTACGAGCAGTACTTC
cdr3_aa: CASSFFREGDYEQYF

j_call: TRBJ2-5
d_call: NA
v_call: TRBV2
clone_size: NA
cdr3_nt: TGTGCCAGCTTTCCAGGGTTGGAGACCCAGTACTTC
cdr3_aa: CASFPGLETQYF

j_call: TRBJ1-5
d_call: NA
v_call: TRBV2
clone_size: NA
cdr3_nt: TGTGCCAGCAGGGTGCAGTACACCAATCAGCCCCAGCATTTT
cdr3_aa: CASRVQYTNQPQHF

j_call: TRBJ2-7
d_call: NA
v_call: TRBV6-5
clone_size: few
cdr3_nt: TGTGCCAGCAGTTACTCGGTGCAGGGTTTATACGAGCAGTACTTC
cdr3_aa: CASSYSVQGLYEQYF

j_call: TRBJ2-7
d_call: NA
v_call: TRBV5-5
clone_size: NA
cdr3_nt: TGTGCCAGCAACGACAGGAGCTCCTACGAGCAGTACTTC
cdr3_aa: CASNDRSSYEQYF